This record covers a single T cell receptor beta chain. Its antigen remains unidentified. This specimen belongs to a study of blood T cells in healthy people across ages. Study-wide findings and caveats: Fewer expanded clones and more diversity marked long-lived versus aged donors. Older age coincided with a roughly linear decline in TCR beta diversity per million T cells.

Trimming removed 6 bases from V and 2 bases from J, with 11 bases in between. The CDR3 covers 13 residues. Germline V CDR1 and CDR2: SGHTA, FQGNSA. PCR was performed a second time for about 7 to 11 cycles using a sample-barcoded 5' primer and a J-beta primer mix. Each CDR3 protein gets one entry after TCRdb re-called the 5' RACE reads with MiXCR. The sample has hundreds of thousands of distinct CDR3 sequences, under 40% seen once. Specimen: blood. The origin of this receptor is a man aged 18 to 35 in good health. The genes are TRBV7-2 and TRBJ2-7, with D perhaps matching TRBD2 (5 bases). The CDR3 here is CASRPGFPYEQYF. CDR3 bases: TGTGCCAGCAGGCCGGGATTCCCCTACGAGCAGTACTTC. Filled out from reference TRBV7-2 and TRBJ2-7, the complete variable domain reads GAGVSQSPSNKVTEKGKDVELRCDPISGHTALYWYRQSLGQGLEFLIYFQGNSAPDKSGLPSDRFSAERTGGSVSTLTIQRTQQEDSAVYLCASRPGFPYEQYFGPGTRLTVT.